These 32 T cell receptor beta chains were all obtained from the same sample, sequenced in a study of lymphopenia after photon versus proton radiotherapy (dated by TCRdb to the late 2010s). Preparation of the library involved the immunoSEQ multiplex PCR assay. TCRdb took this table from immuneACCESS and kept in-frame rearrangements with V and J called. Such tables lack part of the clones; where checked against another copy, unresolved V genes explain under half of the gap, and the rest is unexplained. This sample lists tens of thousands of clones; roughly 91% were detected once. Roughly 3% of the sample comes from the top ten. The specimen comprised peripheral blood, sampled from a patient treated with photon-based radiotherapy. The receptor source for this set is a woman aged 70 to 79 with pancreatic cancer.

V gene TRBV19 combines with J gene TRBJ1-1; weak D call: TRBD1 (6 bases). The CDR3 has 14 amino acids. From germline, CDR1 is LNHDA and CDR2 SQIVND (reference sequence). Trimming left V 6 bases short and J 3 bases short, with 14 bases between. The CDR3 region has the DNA TGTGCCAGTAGACCTTCGCCAGGGGACACTGAAGCTTTCTTT. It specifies CASRPSPGDTEAFF.

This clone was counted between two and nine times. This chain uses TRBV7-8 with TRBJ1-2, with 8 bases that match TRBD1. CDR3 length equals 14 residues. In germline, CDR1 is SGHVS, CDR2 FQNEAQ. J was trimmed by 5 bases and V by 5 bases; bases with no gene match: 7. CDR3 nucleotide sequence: TGTGCCAGCAGCCCGACAGGGGCAGGTTATGGCTACACCTTC. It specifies CASSPTGAGYGYTF.

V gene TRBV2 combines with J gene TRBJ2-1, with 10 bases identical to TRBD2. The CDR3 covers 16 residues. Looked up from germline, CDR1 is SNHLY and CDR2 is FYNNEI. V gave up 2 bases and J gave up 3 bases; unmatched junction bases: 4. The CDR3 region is CASSENSGRRYNEQFF. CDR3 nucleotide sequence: TGTGCCAGCAGTGAAAATAGCGGGAGGCGCTACAATGAGCAGTTCTTC. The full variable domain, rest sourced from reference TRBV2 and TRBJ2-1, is EPEVTQTPSHQVTQMGQEVILRCVPISNHLYFYWYRQILGQKVEFLVSFYNNEISEKSEIFDDQFSVERPDGSNFTLKIRSTKLEDSAMYFCASSENSGRRYNEQFFGPGTRLTVL.

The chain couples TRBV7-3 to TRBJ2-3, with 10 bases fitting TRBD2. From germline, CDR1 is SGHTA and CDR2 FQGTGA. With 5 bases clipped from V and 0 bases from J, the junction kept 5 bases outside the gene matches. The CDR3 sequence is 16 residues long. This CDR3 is CASSQTSGASTDTQYF. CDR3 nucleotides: TGTGCCAGCAGCCAAACTAGCGGGGCTAGCACAGATACGCAGTATTTT.

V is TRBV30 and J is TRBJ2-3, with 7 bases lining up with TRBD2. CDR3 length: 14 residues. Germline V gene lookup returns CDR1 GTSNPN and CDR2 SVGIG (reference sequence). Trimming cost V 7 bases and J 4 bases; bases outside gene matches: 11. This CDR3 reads CASSRGGSADTQYF. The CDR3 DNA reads TGTGCCTCTTCCCGGGGCGGGAGTGCAGATACGCAGTATTTT.

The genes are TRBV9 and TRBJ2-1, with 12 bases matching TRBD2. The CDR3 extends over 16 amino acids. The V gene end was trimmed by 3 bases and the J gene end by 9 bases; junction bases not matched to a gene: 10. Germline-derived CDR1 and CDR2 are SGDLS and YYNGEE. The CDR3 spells CASSAGASGRVSEQFF. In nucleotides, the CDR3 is TGTGCCAGCAGCGCTGGGGCTAGCGGGAGGGTGAGTGAGCAGTTCTTC.

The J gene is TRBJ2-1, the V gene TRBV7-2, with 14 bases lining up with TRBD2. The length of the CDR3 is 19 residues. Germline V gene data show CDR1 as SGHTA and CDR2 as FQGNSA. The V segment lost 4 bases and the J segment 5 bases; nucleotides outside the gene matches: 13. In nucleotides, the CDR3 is TGTGCCAGCAGCTCCCTGACTAGCGGGAGGGCGGGGCTACACAATGAGCAGTTCTTC. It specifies CASSSLTSGRAGLHNEQFF.

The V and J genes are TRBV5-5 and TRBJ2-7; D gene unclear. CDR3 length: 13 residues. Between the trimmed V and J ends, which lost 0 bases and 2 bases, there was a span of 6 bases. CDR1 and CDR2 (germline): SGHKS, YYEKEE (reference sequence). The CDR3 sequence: CASSLDSPYEQYF. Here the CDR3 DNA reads TGTGCCAGCAGCTTGGACAGCCCCTACGAGCAGTACTTC.

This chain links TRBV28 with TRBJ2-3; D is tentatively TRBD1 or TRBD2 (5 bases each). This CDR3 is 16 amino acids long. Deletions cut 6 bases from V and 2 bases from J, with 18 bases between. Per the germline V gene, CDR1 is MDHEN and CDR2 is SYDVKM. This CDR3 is CASSRGYPASTDTQYF. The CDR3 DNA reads TGTGCCAGCAGCCGGGGCTACCCGGCCTCCACAGATACGCAGTATTTT.

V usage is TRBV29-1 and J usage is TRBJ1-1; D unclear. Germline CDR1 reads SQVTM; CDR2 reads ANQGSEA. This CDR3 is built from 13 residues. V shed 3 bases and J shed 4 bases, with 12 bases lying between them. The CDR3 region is CSVEAGRVTEAFF. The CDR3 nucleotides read TGCAGCGTTGAGGCTGGGAGGGTCACTGAAGCTTTCTTT. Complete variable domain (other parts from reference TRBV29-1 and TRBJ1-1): SAVISQKPSRDICQRGTSLTIQCQVDSQVTMMFWYRQQPGQSLTLIATANQGSEATYESGFVIDKFPISRPNLTFSTLTVSNMSPEDSSIYLCSVEAGRVTEAFFGQGTRLTVV.

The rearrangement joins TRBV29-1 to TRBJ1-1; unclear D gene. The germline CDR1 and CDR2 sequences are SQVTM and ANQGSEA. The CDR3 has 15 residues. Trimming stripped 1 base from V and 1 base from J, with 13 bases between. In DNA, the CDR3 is TGCAGCGTTGAAGTTCTTGGGGTCGGGAACACTGAAGCTTTCTTT. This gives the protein CSVEVLGVGNTEAFF.

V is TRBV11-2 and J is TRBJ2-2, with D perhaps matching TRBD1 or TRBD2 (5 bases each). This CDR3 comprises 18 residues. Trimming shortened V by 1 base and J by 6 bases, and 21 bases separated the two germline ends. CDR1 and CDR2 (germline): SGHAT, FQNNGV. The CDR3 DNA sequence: TGTGCCAGCAGCTTAGGATCCGGGACCGGGTTTTTCTCCGGGGAGCTGTTTTTT. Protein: CASSLGSGTGFFSGELFF.

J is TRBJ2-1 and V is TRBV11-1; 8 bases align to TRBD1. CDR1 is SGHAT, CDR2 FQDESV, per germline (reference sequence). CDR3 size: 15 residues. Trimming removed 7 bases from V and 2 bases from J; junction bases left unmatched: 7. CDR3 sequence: CASNFQGATYNEQFF. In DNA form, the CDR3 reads TGTGCCAGCAATTTTCAGGGGGCAACCTACAATGAGCAGTTCTTC.

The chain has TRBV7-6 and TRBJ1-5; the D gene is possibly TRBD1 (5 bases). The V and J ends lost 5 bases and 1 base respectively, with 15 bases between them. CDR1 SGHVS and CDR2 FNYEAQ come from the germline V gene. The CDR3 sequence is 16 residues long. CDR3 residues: CASSPGTPRSNQPQHF. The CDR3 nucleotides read TGTGCCAGCAGCCCCGGGACTCCGAGGAGCAATCAGCCCCAGCATTTT.

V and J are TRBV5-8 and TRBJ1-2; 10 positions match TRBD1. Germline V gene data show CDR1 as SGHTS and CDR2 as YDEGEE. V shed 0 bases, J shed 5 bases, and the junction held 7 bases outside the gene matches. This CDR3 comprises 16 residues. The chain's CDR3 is CASSLVAGTGVYGYTF. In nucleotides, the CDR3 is TGTGCCAGCAGCTTGGTCGCCGGGACAGGGGTTTATGGCTACACCTTC.

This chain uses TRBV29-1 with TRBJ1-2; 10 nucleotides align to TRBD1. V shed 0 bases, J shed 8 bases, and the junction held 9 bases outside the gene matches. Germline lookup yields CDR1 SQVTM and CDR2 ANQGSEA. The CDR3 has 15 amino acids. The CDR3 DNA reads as TGCAGCGTTGAAGATGGGGACAGGGGACTTGGGGGCTACACCTTC. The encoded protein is CSVEDGDRGLGGYTF.

The CDR3 DNA is TGTGCCAGCAGCCGACGCGAGGGGGCTAGCGGGAGCTCCTACAATGAGCAGTTCTTC. Its translation: CASSRREGASGSSYNEQFF. The chain recombines TRBV4-2 with TRBJ2-1, with 10 bases matching TRBD2. CDR1 is LGHNA and CDR2 is YNFKEQ in the germline V gene. V lost 4 bases and J lost 0; bases outside the gene matches: 12. The CDR3 length is 19 residues.

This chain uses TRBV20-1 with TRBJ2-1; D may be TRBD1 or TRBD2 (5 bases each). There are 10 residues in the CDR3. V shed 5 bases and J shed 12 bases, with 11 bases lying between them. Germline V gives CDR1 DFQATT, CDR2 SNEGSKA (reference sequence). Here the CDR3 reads CSARDEGQFF. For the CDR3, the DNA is TGCAGTGCTCGGGACGAAGGGCAGTTCTTC.

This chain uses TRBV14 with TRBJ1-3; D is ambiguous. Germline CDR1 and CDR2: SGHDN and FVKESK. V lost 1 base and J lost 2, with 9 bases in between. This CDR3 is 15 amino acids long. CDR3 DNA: TGTGCCAGCAGCCAAGTGAGACGTCCTGGAAACACCATATATTTT. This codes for CASSQVRRPGNTIYF.

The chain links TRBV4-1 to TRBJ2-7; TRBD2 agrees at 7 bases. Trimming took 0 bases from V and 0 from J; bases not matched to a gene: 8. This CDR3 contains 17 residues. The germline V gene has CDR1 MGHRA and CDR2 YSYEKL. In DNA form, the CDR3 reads TGCGCCAGCAGCCAAGATGCGGCTAGCGGAGGCTCCTACGAGCAGTACTTC. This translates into CASSQDAASGGSYEQYF.

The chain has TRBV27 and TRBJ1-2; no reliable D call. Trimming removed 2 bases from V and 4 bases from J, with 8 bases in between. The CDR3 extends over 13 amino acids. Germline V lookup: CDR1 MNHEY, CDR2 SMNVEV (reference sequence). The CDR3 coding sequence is TGTGCCAGCAGTTTAAGGGAAGGCTATGGCTACACCTTC. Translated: CASSLREGYGYTF.

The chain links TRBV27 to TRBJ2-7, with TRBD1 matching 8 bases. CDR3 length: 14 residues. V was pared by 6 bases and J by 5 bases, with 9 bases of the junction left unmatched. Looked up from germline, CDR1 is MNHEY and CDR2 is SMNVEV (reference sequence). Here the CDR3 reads CASRRSGTGDEQYF. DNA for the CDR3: TGTGCCAGCAGACGATCCGGGACAGGCGACGAGCAGTACTTC.

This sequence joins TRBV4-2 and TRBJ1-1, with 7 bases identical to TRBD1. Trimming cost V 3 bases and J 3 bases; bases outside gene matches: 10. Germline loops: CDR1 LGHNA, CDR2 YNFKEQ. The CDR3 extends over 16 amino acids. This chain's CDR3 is CASSQRQGGGYTEAFF. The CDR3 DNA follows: TGTGCCAGCAGCCAGAGACAGGGAGGGGGGTACACTGAAGCTTTCTTT.

This CDR3 is CASSLDWTGGIQPQHF. DNA of the CDR3: TGTGCCAGCAGCTTAGATTGGACAGGGGGTATTCAGCCCCAGCATTTT. V gene TRBV7-2 combines with J gene TRBJ1-5, with 10 bases fitting TRBD1. The germline V gene encodes CDR1 SGHTA and CDR2 FQGNSA. V lost 1 base to trimming and J lost 6 bases; unmatched junction nucleotides: 6. The CDR3 runs to 16 residues.

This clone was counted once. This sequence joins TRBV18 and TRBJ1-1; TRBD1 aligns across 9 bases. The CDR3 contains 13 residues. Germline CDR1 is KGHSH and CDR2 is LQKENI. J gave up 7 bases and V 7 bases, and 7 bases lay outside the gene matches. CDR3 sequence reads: CASYLDRGGEAFF. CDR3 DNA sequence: TGTGCCAGCTACCTCGACAGGGGGGGTGAAGCTTTCTTT. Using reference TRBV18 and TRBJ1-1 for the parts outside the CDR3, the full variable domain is NAGVMQNPRHLVRRRGQEARLRCSPMKGHSHVYWYRQLPEEGLKFMVYLQKENIIDESGMPKERFSAEFPKEGPSILRIQQVVRGDSAAYFCASYLDRGGEAFFGQGTRLTVV.

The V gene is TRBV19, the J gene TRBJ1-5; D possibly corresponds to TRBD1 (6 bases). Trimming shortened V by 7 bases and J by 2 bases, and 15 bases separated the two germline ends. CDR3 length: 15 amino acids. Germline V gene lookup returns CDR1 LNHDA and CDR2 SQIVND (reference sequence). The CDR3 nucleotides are TGTGCCAGTACCCCCCTGAACAGGGGCAATCAGCCCCAGCATTTT. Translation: CASTPLNRGNQPQHF.

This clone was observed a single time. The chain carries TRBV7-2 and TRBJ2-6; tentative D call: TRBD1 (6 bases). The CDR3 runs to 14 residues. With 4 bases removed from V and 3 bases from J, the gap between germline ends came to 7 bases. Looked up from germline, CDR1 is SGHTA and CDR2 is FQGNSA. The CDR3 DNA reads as TGTGCCAGCAGCTCAGGGGTTGGGGCCAACGTCCTGACTTTC. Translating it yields CASSSGVGANVLTF. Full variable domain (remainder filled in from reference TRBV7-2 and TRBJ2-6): GAGVSQSPSNKVTEKGKDVELRCDPISGHTALYWYRQSLGQGLEFLIYFQGNSAPDKSGLPSDRFSAERTGGSVSTLTIQRTQQEDSAVYLCASSSGVGANVLTFGAGSRLTVL.

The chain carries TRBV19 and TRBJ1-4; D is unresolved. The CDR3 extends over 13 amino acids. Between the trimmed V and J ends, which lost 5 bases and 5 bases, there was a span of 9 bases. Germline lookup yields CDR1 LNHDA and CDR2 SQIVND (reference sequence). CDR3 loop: CASSRRVNEKLFF. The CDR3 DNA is TGTGCCAGTAGTCGGAGGGTCAATGAAAAACTGTTTTTT.

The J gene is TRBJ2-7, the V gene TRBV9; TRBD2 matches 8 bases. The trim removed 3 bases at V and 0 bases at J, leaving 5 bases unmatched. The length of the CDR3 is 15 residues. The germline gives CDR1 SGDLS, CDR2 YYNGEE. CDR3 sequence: CASSAVAGPSYEQYF. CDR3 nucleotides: TGTGCCAGCAGCGCGGTAGCGGGACCCTCCTACGAGCAGTACTTC.

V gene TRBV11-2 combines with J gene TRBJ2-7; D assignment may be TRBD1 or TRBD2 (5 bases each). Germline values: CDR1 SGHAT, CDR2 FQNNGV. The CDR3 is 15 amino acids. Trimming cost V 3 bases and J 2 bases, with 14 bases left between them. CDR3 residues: CASSLGPGRAYEQYF. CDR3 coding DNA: TGTGCCAGCAGCTTGGGTCCGGGGCGGGCCTACGAGCAGTACTTC.

Written as DNA, the CDR3 is TGTGCCAGCAGCTTGAGGCGGGAGCAGTTCTTC. Translating it yields CASSLRREQFF. This chain uses TRBV5-6 with TRBJ2-1; D remains ambiguous. The CDR3 spans 11 residues. Germline CDR1 SGHDT, CDR2 YYEEEE. Trimming shortened V by 1 base and J by 10 bases, and 6 bases separated the two germline ends.

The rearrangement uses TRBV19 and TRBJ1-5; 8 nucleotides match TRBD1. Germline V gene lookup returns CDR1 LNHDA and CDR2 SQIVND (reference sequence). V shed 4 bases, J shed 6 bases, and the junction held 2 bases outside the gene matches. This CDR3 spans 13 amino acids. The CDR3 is CASSTGGGQPQHF. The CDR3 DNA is TGTGCCAGTAGTACAGGGGGCGGTCAGCCCCAGCATTTT.